This T cell receptor beta chain is from a study of PD-1 blockade in mismatch repair-deficient tumors. At the level of the study: Enrolled about 2012-2016, patients had progressing, pretreated mismatch repair-deficient cancers of around twelve types.

Germline V lookup: CDR1 LNHDA, CDR2 SQIVND (reference sequence). This CDR3 has 19 residues. V trimming: 3 bases; J trimming: 0 bases; junction bases outside the gene matches: 7. Points on this clone: The antigen is not known.

Mismatch repair deficiency was confirmed in all patients, by PCR or immunohistochemistry. TCRs were sequenced from three patients responding to pembrolizumab. The study's findings and limits: Tumor-resident clones, often undetectable pretreatment in blood, expanded then contracted after pembrolizumab.

Sequenced by immunoSEQ multiplex PCR; TCRdb stores in-frame clones only, minus some. Among tens of thousands of clones listed, over 65% were seen once. Sequencing used peripheral blood, obtained 4 weeks after starting pembrolizumab. The chain couples TRBV19 to TRBJ2-6; 11 nucleotides match TRBD2. The source of this sequence is an adult with mismatch repair-deficient cancer. CDR3 protein: CASSIRPLAGVSGANVLTF. CDR3 coding DNA: TGTGCCAGTAGTATCAGGCCACTAGCGGGGGTCTCTGGGGCCAACGTCCTGACTTTC.